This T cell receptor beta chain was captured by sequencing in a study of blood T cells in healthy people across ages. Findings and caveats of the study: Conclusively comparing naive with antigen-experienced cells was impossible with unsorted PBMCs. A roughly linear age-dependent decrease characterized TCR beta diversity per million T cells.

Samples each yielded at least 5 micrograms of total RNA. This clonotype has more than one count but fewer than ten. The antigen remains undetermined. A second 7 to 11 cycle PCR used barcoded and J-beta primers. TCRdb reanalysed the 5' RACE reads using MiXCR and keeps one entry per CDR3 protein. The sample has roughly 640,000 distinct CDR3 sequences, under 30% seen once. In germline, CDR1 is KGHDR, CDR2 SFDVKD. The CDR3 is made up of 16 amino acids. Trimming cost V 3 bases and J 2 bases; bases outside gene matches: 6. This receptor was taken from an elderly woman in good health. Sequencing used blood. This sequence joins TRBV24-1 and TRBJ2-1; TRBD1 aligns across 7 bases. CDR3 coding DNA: TGTGCCACCAGTGATGGTTCCGGGACAGCCTACAATGAGCAGTTCTTC. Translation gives CATSDGSGTAYNEQFF.